Listed below are T cell receptor beta chains from one sample, sequenced in a study of cytomegalovirus exposure and HLA in healthy donors. Assay used: immunoSEQ multiplex PCR; TCRdb lists only in-frame clones, some missing. The sample has 150,000 or so clones, about two thirds seen once; the top ten hold roughly 1.7%. The sequenced sample consisted of PBMCs. The source of these receptors is a woman aged 18-29 years in good health and CMV-seronegative. Each CDR3 is given with its conserved first and last residue. D genes are given only for firm matches. Size values are once, few and many counts, or a class for expanded clones, and some rows have none.

V	D	size	J	DNA	CDR3
TRBV5-1	NA	NA	TRBJ2-7	TGCGCCAGCAGCCCTCGACAGTCGCGAGAAGACTACGAGCAGTACTTC	CASSPRQSREDYEQYF
TRBV7-2	TRBD1	NA	TRBJ1-6	TGTGCCAGCAGCTCGGGACAGGCGCTTCCCCTCCACTTT	CASSSGQALPLHF
TRBV19	NA	NA	TRBJ1-2	TGTGCCAGTAGTATAGGGCCAGGGTTGGTATATGGCTACACCTTC	CASSIGPGLVYGYTF
TRBV4-1	TRBD2	NA	TRBJ2-1	TGCGCCAGCAGCCAGGGGGTCACTAGCGGGATCCGAAATGAGCAGTTCTTC	CASSQGVTSGIRNEQFF
TRBV19	TRBD1	once	TRBJ1-1	TGTGCCTCCAGTAGTCTAAGAGGGGGGGGCAGGGGGCGTTCCACTGAAGCTTTCTTT	CASSSLRGGGRGRSTEAFF
TRBV11-3	NA	few	TRBJ1-1	TGTGCCAGCAGCTCCACACACATTGGTGAAGCTTTCTTT	CASSSTHIGEAFF
TRBV29-1	TRBD1	NA	TRBJ2-2	TGCAGCGCAGCAGGGGGCCCGAACACCGGGGAGCTGTTTTTT	CSAAGGPNTGELFF
TRBV15	NA	NA	TRBJ2-3	TGTGCCACCAGCAGAGCCGGACATAGCACAGATACGCAGTATTTT	CATSRAGHSTDTQYF
TRBV11-2	NA	NA	TRBJ1-1	TGTGCCAGCACCTTCAGGCCCTTGAACACTGAAGCTTTCTTT	CASTFRPLNTEAFF
TRBV9	NA	NA	TRBJ1-2	TGTGCCAGCAGCGCGATGGCGGACTTACCCTATGGCTACACCTTC	CASSAMADLPYGYTF
TRBV19	NA	once	TRBJ2-5	TGTGCCACCGGACCGGGACTCCAAGAGACCCAGTACTTC	CATGPGLQETQYF
TRBV2	NA	NA	TRBJ1-3	TGTGCCAGCAGACACAGGGAGCCTGGAAACACCATATATTTT	CASRHREPGNTIYF
TRBV18	NA	once	TRBJ2-1	TGTGCCAGCTCACCCAGGCAGACGGATGAGCAGTTCTTC	CASSPRQTDEQFF
TRBV28	TRBD2	NA	TRBJ2-1	TGTGCCAGCAGTTTCGGGTCCATTGGGCTAGCGGGGGCCATCGGGGAGTTCGATGAGCAGTTCTTC	CASSFGSIGLAGAIGEFDEQFF
TRBV19	TRBD1	once	TRBJ2-7	TGTGCCAGTAGTATGGGAACAGGGGGCTCCTACGAGCAGTACTTC	CASSMGTGGSYEQYF
TRBV28	TRBD1	NA	TRBJ2-7	TGTGCCAGCAGCTCCCCGGGACAGGTACCCTACGAGCAGTACTTC	CASSSPGQVPYEQYF
TRBV19	NA	NA	TRBJ2-5	TGTGCCAGTAGTATCACAGTCAAGGAAGAGACCCAGTACTTC	CASSITVKEETQYF
TRBV7-8	TRBD1	NA	TRBJ1-1	TGTGCCAGCAGCTTAGCGGGGACAGGGAGGAACACTGAAGCTTTCTTT	CASSLAGTGRNTEAFF
TRBV4-3	NA	once	TRBJ1-1	TGCGCCAGCAGCCAAAAAGGTCGTGGTCCGAAGGGGACTGAAGCTTTCTTT	CASSQKGRGPKGTEAFF
TRBV15	NA	few	TRBJ2-1	TGTGCCACCAGCAGGGACAACAATGAGCAGTTCTTC	CATSRDNNEQFF
TRBV27	NA	NA	TRBJ2-6	TGTGCCAGCAGATTCCTAGGAGGTAACTCTGGGGCCAACGTCCTGACTTTC	CASRFLGGNSGANVLTF
TRBV28	NA	NA	TRBJ1-5	TGTGCCAGCAGCCTGGGAGGGGGGGATCAGCCCCAGCATTTT	CASSLGGGDQPQHF
TRBV6-6	NA	NA	TRBJ1-5	TGTGCCAGCGTTCAGATTAGCAATCAGCCCCAGCATTTT	CASVQISNQPQHF
TRBV6-5	NA	NA	TRBJ2-2	TGTGCCAGCAGTTACTCGACTTCCCCCGGGGAGCTGTTTTTT	CASSYSTSPGELFF